Following are 32 T cell receptor beta chains from one sample sequenced in a study of beta chain features in type 1 diabetes. Study-level points and caveats: Moderate but significant shortening of TCRB CDR3s was recorded in all four CD4+ subsets from Type 1 diabetes patients.

No antigens are known for them. Sequencing targeted expressed TCRB transcripts, as all isolated RNA had been reverse transcribed. Profiled with immunoSEQ multiplex PCR; TCRdb holds only in-frame clones, not every one. Among nearly 700,000 clones listed, around 15% were seen once. Specimen: naive CD4+ T cells from blood. All receptors come from a man aged 18-30 years with type 1 diabetes.

This clone was detected a few times. This chain joins TRBV21-1 and TRBJ2-2. TRBV21-1 is recorded as a pseudogene. The CDR3 has 13 amino acids. CDR3 region: CASSVTDTGELFF. The CDR3, as DNA: TGTGCCAGCAGCGTAACGGATACCGGGGAGCTGTTTTTT.

This clone was counted between two and nine times. The rearrangement links TRBV28 to TRBJ1-4; no firm D call. V was trimmed by 5 bases and J by 6 bases, leaving 13 bases between them. Germline-derived CDR1 and CDR2 are MDHEN and SYDVKM. This CDR3 is built from 14 residues. The CDR3 spells CASSGPPVDEKLFF. For the CDR3, the DNA is TGTGCCAGCAGTGGGCCCCCTGTAGATGAAAAACTGTTTTTT.

The chain has TRBV18 and TRBJ2-1; the match to TRBD1 covers 10 bases. CDR1 is KGHSH and CDR2 is LQKENI in the germline V gene. V lost 3 bases, J lost 10 bases, and 6 bases stayed unmatched. CDR3 size: 14 residues. CDR3 region: CASSPGTGDREQFF. The CDR3 nucleotides read TGTGCCAGCTCACCCGGGACAGGGGACAGGGAGCAGTTCTTC.

The rearrangement links TRBV14 to TRBJ1-5, with D possibly being TRBD1 (6 bases). V was shortened by 4 bases and J by 4 bases, with 8 bases between the two germline ends. The CDR3 sequence is 13 residues long. Germline loops: CDR1 SGHDN, CDR2 FVKESK. The CDR3 coding sequence is TGTGCCAGCAGCCCTACAGGGAATCAGCCCCAGCATTTT. Protein sequence: CASSPTGNQPQHF.

This sequence joins TRBV30 and TRBJ2-4; D gene ambiguous. Germline values: CDR1 GTSNPN, CDR2 SVGIG (reference sequence). The germline V and J ends were trimmed by 0 bases and 7 bases, with 4 bases remaining between them. CDR3 length equals 11 residues. The CDR3 region is CAWSVSNIQYF. Written as DNA, the CDR3 is TGTGCCTGGAGTGTATCCAACATTCAGTACTTC.

The rearrangement joins TRBV7-9 to TRBJ1-6, with D unresolved. Trimming pared 0 bases from V and 8 bases from J, leaving 8 bases between. Looked up from germline, CDR1 is SEHNR and CDR2 is FQNEAQ (reference sequence). CDR3 length: 14 amino acids. Here the CDR3 DNA reads TGTGCCAGCAGCTTAGCCGAGGGTCATTCACCCCTCCACTTT. This encodes CASSLAEGHSPLHF. The whole variable domain, filled in from reference TRBV7-9 and TRBJ1-6, reads DTGVSQNPRHKITKRGQNVTFRCDPISEHNRLYWYRQTLGQGPEFLTYFQNEAQLEKSRLLSDRFSAERPKGSFSTLEIQRTEQGDSAMYLCASSLAEGHSPLHFGNGTRLTVT.

This sequence joins TRBV19 and TRBJ1-3, with D uncertain. The CDR3 length is 13 residues. Trimming took off 9 bases at V and 0 bases at J, with 9 bases between the two ends. Germline lookup yields CDR1 LNHDA and CDR2 SQIVND (reference sequence). The CDR3 DNA is TGTGCCAGCCTGGAGAGCTCTGGAAACACCATATATTTT. Translation gives CASLESSGNTIYF.

The table lists this clone with a few counts. The V and J genes are TRBV6-6 and TRBJ2-1; D gene uncertain. V was cut by 5 bases and J by 6 bases, with 8 bases left in between. This CDR3 contains 12 residues. The germline V gene encodes CDR1 MNHNY and CDR2 SVGAGI (reference sequence). The CDR3 DNA follows: TGTGCCAGCAGTAACCCTGGCAATGAGCAGTTCTTC. It is translated as CASSNPGNEQFF.

This clone was recorded a few times. The rearrangement uses TRBV14 and TRBJ2-5, with D unclear. Trimming pared 8 bases from V and 5 bases from J, leaving 15 bases between. Germline values: CDR1 SGHDN, CDR2 FVKESK. CDR3 size: 13 residues. As DNA, the CDR3 is TGTGCCAGCTCCCGATCCGGTATGGAGACCCAGTACTTC. Its protein product is CASSRSGMETQYF.

This chain links TRBV2 with TRBJ2-3, with TRBD2 identical over 8 bases. The CDR3 loop spans 15 amino acids. Per the germline V gene, CDR1 is SNHLY and CDR2 is FYNNEI. V lost 4 bases to trimming and J lost 2 bases; unmatched junction nucleotides: 5. For the CDR3, the DNA is TGTGCCAGCAGTGGGGTAGCGGGGATCACAGATACGCAGTATTTT. It yields the protein CASSGVAGITDTQYF.

This clone was recorded at least ten times. V and J are TRBV7-2 and TRBJ2-2; the D is unclear. CDR3 length: 14 residues. Germline assignment: CDR1 SGHTA and CDR2 FQGNSA. Trimming shortened V by 5 bases and J by 1 base, and 8 bases separated the two germline ends. The DNA of the CDR3 is TGTGCCAGCAGCGCATACAGGAACACCGGGGAGCTGTTTTTT. Amino acid sequence: CASSAYRNTGELFF.

This clone occurred a few times. The genes are TRBV7-6 and TRBJ1-2; D not certain. Germline V CDR1 and CDR2: SGHVS, FNYEAQ. With 1 base removed from V and 9 bases from J, the gap between germline ends came to 9 bases. CDR3 size: 12 residues. CDR3 amino acids: CASSLVGSSYTF. CDR3 sequence (DNA): TGTGCCAGCAGCTTAGTGGGCTCTAGCTACACCTTC.

This clone has just one count. CDR3 amino acids: CASLGRPYGYTF. CDR3 bases: TGTGCCAGCCTTGGACGGCCTTATGGCTACACCTTC. This chain uses TRBV6-5 with TRBJ1-2; D call uncertain. V lost 8 bases, J lost 5 bases, and 12 bases lay in between. The CDR3 length is 12 residues. CDR1 is MNHEY, CDR2 SVGAGI, per germline.

In the case of this clone: This specimen includes other DNA sequences encoding the same CDR3. The chain combines TRBV30 with TRBJ1-2, with D uncertain. The CDR3 sequence is 12 residues long. Trimming took off 0 bases at V and 6 bases at J, with 8 bases between the two ends. The germline V gene encodes CDR1 GTSNPN and CDR2 SVGIG (reference sequence). Here the CDR3 reads CAWSVGENGYTF. CDR3 DNA sequence: TGTGCCTGGAGTGTAGGTGAGAATGGCTACACCTTC. Full variable domain (rest looked up from reference TRBV30 and TRBJ1-2): SQTIHQWPATLVQPVGSPLSLECTVEGTSNPNLYWYRQAAGRGLQLLFYSVGIGQISSEVPQNLSASRPQDRQFILSSKKLLLSDSGFYLCAWSVGENGYTFGSGTRLTVV.

This clone was observed a few times. V gene TRBV14 combines with J gene TRBJ1-1; D may be TRBD1 (6 bases). V gave up 6 bases and J gave up 6 bases, with 17 bases separating them. CDR3 length: 14 amino acids. Germline CDR1 reads SGHDN; CDR2 reads FVKESK. The CDR3, as DNA: TGTGCCAGCAGGCAATCCCACAGGGTGGCTGAAGCTTTCTTT. Its protein product is CASRQSHRVAEAFF.

Only a few counts were recorded for this clone. The rearrangement links TRBV30 to TRBJ1-5; 7 positions agree with TRBD1. CDR1 is GTSNPN and CDR2 is SVGIG in the germline V gene (reference sequence). V lost 3 bases and J lost 0; bases outside the gene matches: 11. The CDR3 is made up of 17 amino acids. The CDR3: CAWSAGTVKNSNQPQHF. CDR3 nucleotide sequence: TGTGCCTGGAGCGCCGGGACAGTAAAAAATAGCAATCAGCCCCAGCATTTT.

The chain combines TRBV4-1 with TRBJ1-1; D is unclear. V was shortened by 1 base and J by 3 bases, with 6 bases between the two germline ends. The CDR3 runs to 13 residues. Germline CDR1 reads MGHRA; CDR2 reads YSYEKL. CDR3 sequence: CASSQGQYTEAFF. As DNA, the CDR3 is TGCGCCAGCAGCCAAGGGCAGTACACTGAAGCTTTCTTT.

This clone has a handful of counts. The chain is built from TRBV10-2 and TRBJ2-3, with 10 bases identical to TRBD2. Losses at the gene ends were 2 bases for V and 1 base for J; bases not matched to a gene: 9. Germline V gene data show CDR1 as WSHSY and CDR2 as SAAADI. The CDR3 length is 18 residues. CDR3 DNA sequence: TGCGCCAGCAGTGAGGGGTTAGCGGGGGGAGGAGGCACAGATACGCAGTATTTT. Translation: CASSEGLAGGGGTDTQYF.

The V gene is TRBV28, the J gene TRBJ1-5; 7 bases map to TRBD1. The CDR3 loop spans 15 amino acids. The trim removed 4 bases at V and 6 bases at J, leaving 9 bases unmatched. Germline assignment: CDR1 MDHEN and CDR2 SYDVKM. The CDR3 region has the DNA TGTGCCAGCAGTTCCCCTACAGGGGAGAGTCAGCCCCAGCATTTT. Its translation: CASSSPTGESQPQHF.

The chain carries TRBV27 and TRBJ1-2; D uncertain. Germline lookup yields CDR1 MNHEY and CDR2 SMNVEV (reference sequence). Trimming took off 6 bases at V and 2 bases at J, with 13 bases between the two ends. The CDR3 extends over 14 amino acids. CDR3 in amino acids: CASRGGVTNYGYTF. The DNA of the CDR3 is TGTGCCAGCAGGGGCGGTGTCACGAACTATGGCTACACCTTC.

This clone appeared a few times. The V gene is TRBV5-4, the J gene TRBJ1-2; D gene unclear. This CDR3 has 14 amino acids. CDR1 SGHNT and CDR2 YYREEE come from the germline V gene (reference sequence). The V end was cut by 0 bases, the J end by 4 bases, with 10 bases between. The CDR3 bases are TGTGCCAGCAGCTTGGCCGGCGCCCCCTATGGCTACACCTTC. It translates to CASSLAGAPYGYTF.

V usage is TRBV7-7 and J usage is TRBJ2-7, with 7 bases aligning to TRBD1. Per the germline V gene, CDR1 is SSHAT and CDR2 is FNYEAQ (reference sequence). With V trimmed by 5 bases and J by 6 bases, 13 bases remained unmatched. The length of the CDR3 is 15 residues. The CDR3 nucleotides are TGTGCCAGCAGCCCAGGAACCGACAGGGTAGGCGAGCAGTACTTC. It codes for CASSPGTDRVGEQYF.

The table lists this clone with a few counts. V and J are TRBV2 and TRBJ1-2, with D unclear. Per germline, CDR1 SNHLY and CDR2 FYNNEI. This CDR3 is 13 amino acids long. Trimming took 2 bases from V and 8 from J, leaving 12 bases between them. The CDR3, as DNA: TGTGCCAGCAGTGAATGGGCAGAAGGGGGCTACACCTTC. It codes for CASSEWAEGGYTF.

Regarding this clone: Other DNA sequences in this sample translate to the same CDR3. This chain connects TRBV18 to TRBJ2-7; D is undetermined. This CDR3 has 12 residues. V was cut by 3 bases and J by 6 bases, with 9 bases left in between. Looked up from germline, CDR1 is KGHSH and CDR2 is LQKENI. The CDR3 region is CASSPSLGEQYF. The CDR3 DNA follows: TGTGCCAGCTCACCCTCATTGGGCGAGCAGTACTTC.

With regard to this clone: A read error may account for a junction end that differs from germline. The J gene is TRBJ2-5, the V gene TRBV7-7; D gene unclear. The CDR3 extends over 14 amino acids. The germline gives CDR1 SSHAT, CDR2 FNYEAQ (reference sequence). The CDR3 DNA reads TGTGCTAGCAGCGCAGTCATCCGAGGAGAGACCCAGTACTTC. Its translation is CASSAVIRGETQYF.

In DNA, the CDR3 is TGTGCCAGCAGCGGGACAGGGGGCGCTGAAGCTTTCTTT. Translation: CASSGTGGAEAFF. The V gene is TRBV7-6, the J gene TRBJ1-1, with TRBD1 matching over 12 bases. Germline V CDR1 and CDR2: SGHVS, FNYEAQ. J gave up 6 bases and V 5 bases, and 1 base lay outside the gene matches. The CDR3 length is 13 residues.

The V gene is TRBV4-1, the J gene TRBJ2-7; a weak D match, TRBD2 (6 bases). The V and J ends lost 1 base and 2 bases respectively, with 18 bases between them. Germline loops: CDR1 MGHRA, CDR2 YSYEKL. The CDR3 loop spans 17 amino acids. CDR3 residues: CASSQAQGRGSPYEQYF. DNA for the CDR3: TGCGCCAGCAGCCAAGCCCAAGGGCGGGGTAGCCCCTACGAGCAGTACTTC.

Comments on this clone: The sample contains more than one DNA sequence encoding this CDR3. The rearrangement links TRBV30 to TRBJ2-7; possibly TRBD1 for D (6 bases). The CDR3 consists of 13 residues. In germline, CDR1 is GTSNPN, CDR2 SVGIG (reference sequence). V was cut by 1 base and J by 1 base, with 8 bases left in between. CDR3 in DNA: TGTGCCTGGAGTGGACAGGCATCCTACGAGCAGTACTTC. It codes for CAWSGQASYEQYF.

This clone was seen repeatedly, ten times or more. The J gene is TRBJ2-5, the V gene TRBV10-3; D remains ambiguous. The CDR3 is made up of 12 amino acids. Trimming cost V 4 bases and J 1 base, with 4 bases left between them. The germline V gene encodes CDR1 ENHRY and CDR2 SYGVKD. CDR3 nucleotide sequence: TGTGCCATCAGTGCGGTCCAAGAGACCCAGTACTTC. Translating gives CAISAVQETQYF.

This clone occurred a few times. The V call is TRBV6-1, the J call TRBJ1-1; weak D call: TRBD1 (6 bases). The CDR3 is 17 amino acids. The germline V gene encodes CDR1 MNHNS and CDR2 SASEGT. With 4 bases removed from V and 3 bases from J, the gap between germline ends came to 21 bases. The DNA of the CDR3 is TGTGCCAGCAGTGCGGTGACAGGCTTTCCCGGTTACACTGAAGCTTTCTTT. Its protein is CASSAVTGFPGYTEAFF.

This rearrangement joins TRBV6-5 to TRBJ2-2; 8 nucleotides line up with TRBD1. The CDR3 loop spans 15 amino acids. J lost 4 bases, V lost 10 bases, and 11 bases had no gene match. CDR1 and CDR2 from the germline V gene are MNHEY and SVGAGI. CDR3 residues: CATGTGLRSTGELFF. The DNA of the CDR3 is TGTGCCACCGGGACAGGCCTCAGGAGCACCGGGGAGCTGTTTTTT.

This clone was seen more than once but under ten times. This chain connects TRBV5-8 to TRBJ1-6; the match to TRBD1 covers 9 bases. The J segment lost 4 bases and the V segment lost 0 bases, leaving 2 bases of the junction unmatched. CDR3 length: 16 amino acids. Germline V CDR1 and CDR2: SGHTS, YDEGEE. CDR3 sequence (DNA): TGTGCCAGCAGCTTGGCCGGGACAGGGTATAATTCACCCCTCCACTTT. As protein: CASSLAGTGYNSPLHF.